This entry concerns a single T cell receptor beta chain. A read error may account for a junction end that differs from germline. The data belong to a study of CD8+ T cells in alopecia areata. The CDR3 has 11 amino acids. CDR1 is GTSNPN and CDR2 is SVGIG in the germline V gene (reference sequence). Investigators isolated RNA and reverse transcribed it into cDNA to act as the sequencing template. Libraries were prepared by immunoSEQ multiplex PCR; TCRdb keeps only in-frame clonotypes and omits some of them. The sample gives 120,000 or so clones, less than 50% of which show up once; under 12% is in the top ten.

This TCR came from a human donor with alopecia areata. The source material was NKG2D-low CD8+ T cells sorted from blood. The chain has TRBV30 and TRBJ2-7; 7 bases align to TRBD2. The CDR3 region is CAWQGERGRNF. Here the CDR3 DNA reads TGTGCCTGGCAAGGAGAGCGGGGACGTAACTTC.